Sequencing of this T cell receptor (beta chain) was carried out in a study of T cell repertoires in cytomegalovirus infection. The overall study: Both a matching HLA type and CMV infection were indicated by public TCR beta signatures.

From the reads, TCRdb called clonotypes with MiXCR, one entry per CDR3 protein. The sample lists 450,000 to 600,000 distinct CDR3 sequences, around 11% occurring once. Study results and caveats: In two of eight donors, the top clonotype was HLA-C-restricted CMV-specific. The cumulative frequency of public TCR beta families identified carriers of CMV plus the relevant HLA.

In its sample, this clonotype was seen many times. The antigen remains unidentified. Looked up from germline, CDR1 is SGHNT and CDR2 is YENEEA. This CDR3 has 14 amino acids. With V trimmed by 5 bases and J by 9 bases, 6 bases remained unmatched. The chain couples TRBV11-3 to TRBJ2-1; 11 bases map to TRBD1. The sequenced sample was PBMCs. The sequence was obtained from a human donor in good health (CMV status not recorded). Some clones in this sample may be carry-over from other donors' samples. The DNA of the CDR3 is TGTGCCAGCAGCGAACGGACAGGGGGCGGTGAGCAGTTCTTC. Translation gives CASSERTGGGEQFF.